This T cell receptor beta chain was recovered during a study of chemoradiotherapy in HPV16-positive cancers. Study outcomes and limitations: During treatment, candidate HPV-specific clones and E7-related motifs expanded in tumor.

For this clone: The antigen remains undetermined.

Repertoires were generated with immunoSEQ multiplex PCR, while TCRdb's copy carries only in-frame clones and drops some. The repertoire consists of tens of thousands of clones, with roughly 86% occurring once and the leading ten covering roughly 2%. V was clipped by 4 bases and J by 5 bases, with 17 bases between them. Germline V CDR1 and CDR2: MGHDK, SYGVNS. This CDR3 region has 15 residues. This material consisted of blood, taken from a patient who underwent chemoradiotherapy. The sequence was obtained from a human donor with HPV-associated anogenital cancer. The chain has TRBV25-1 and TRBJ1-1; TRBD1 is a possible D gene (5 bases). The CDR3 loop reads CASSASGSVGTEAFF. The CDR3 bases are TGTGCCAGCAGTGCGTCAGGGTCGGTCGGAACTGAAGCTTTCTTT.